The 29 T cell receptor beta chains in this list originate from one sample, sequenced in a study of cytomegalovirus exposure and HLA in healthy donors. Method: immunoSEQ multiplex PCR; TCRdb's copy keeps in-frame clones and lacks some. The data show hundreds of thousands of clones, 90% seen once. Sequenced input: PBMCs. The receptors derive from a woman aged 30 to 39 in good health and CMV-seronegative.

The rearrangement uses TRBV10-2 and TRBJ2-5; D tentatively reads TRBD1 or TRBD2 (5 bases each). The CDR3 has 11 amino acids. Germline CDR1 WSHSY, CDR2 SAAADI. Trimming pared 2 bases from V and 14 bases from J, leaving 12 bases between. The CDR3 DNA reads TGCGCCAGCAGTGAGGGGGGAAATGAATACTTC. Encoded protein: CASSEGGNEYF.

V and J are TRBV7-6 and TRBJ2-7, with 9 bases matching TRBD1. The CDR3 extends over 14 amino acids. J lost 6 bases, V lost 3 bases, and 6 bases had no gene match. Germline CDR1 and CDR2: SGHVS and FNYEAQ. The CDR3 protein is CASSLGGQGREQYF. In DNA, the CDR3 is TGTGCCAGCAGCTTGGGGGGACAGGGACGCGAGCAGTACTTC.

The V call is TRBV4-1, the J call TRBJ2-7, with a weak D call TRBD1 (6 bases). This CDR3 is 13 amino acids long. With 4 bases removed from V and 3 bases from J, the gap between germline ends came to 10 bases. From germline, CDR1 is MGHRA and CDR2 YSYEKL. In DNA form, the CDR3 reads TGCGCCAGCAGCCCAGGACAGCACTACGAGCAGTACTTC. Translating gives CASSPGQHYEQYF.

The genes are TRBV19 and TRBJ2-2; unclear D gene. The ends were cut back, 6 bases at V and 0 bases at J, with 2 bases in the middle. The germline V gene has CDR1 LNHDA and CDR2 SQIVND (reference sequence). This CDR3 spans 12 amino acids. The CDR3 DNA follows: TGTGCCAGTAGATCGAACACCGGGGAGCTGTTTTTT. It is translated as CASRSNTGELFF.

This chain uses TRBV28 with TRBJ2-3, with 7 bases that match TRBD1. Germline V gene sequence: CDR1 MDHEN, CDR2 SYDVKM. This CDR3 contains 17 residues. The ends lost 5 bases at V and 3 bases at J; junction bases unmatched: 14. The CDR3 region has the DNA TGTGCCAGCAGTGGGACAGTCCCAAGCTGGGGTACAGATACGCAGTATTTT. It codes for CASSGTVPSWGTDTQYF.

The chain recombines TRBV6-5 with TRBJ2-2; TRBD2 matches 13 bases. The junction had 2 bases not matched to a gene; V was cut back by 2 bases and J by 5 bases. Per the germline V gene, CDR1 is MNHEY and CDR2 is SVGAGI. The CDR3 runs 16 residues. CDR3 residues: CASSYGTSGNTGELFF. CDR3 DNA: TGTGCCAGCAGTTACGGGACTAGCGGGAATACCGGGGAGCTGTTTTTT.

J is TRBJ2-3 and V is TRBV6-5, with unresolved D. The ends were cut back, 2 bases at V and 4 bases at J, with 10 bases in the middle. This CDR3 region has 14 residues. Germline V gene data show CDR1 as MNHEY and CDR2 as SVGAGI. The CDR3 DNA reads TGTGCCAGCAGTTACGCGATAGGTTCAGATACGCAGTATTTT. Amino acids: CASSYAIGSDTQYF.

The chain is built from TRBV11-2 and TRBJ2-7, with TRBD2 identical over 11 bases. This CDR3 comprises 18 residues. The germline V gene encodes CDR1 SGHAT and CDR2 FQNNGV. V lost 1 base and J lost 6; bases outside the gene matches: 14. In DNA form, the CDR3 reads TGTGCCAGCAGCTTAGTTTTCCCAACTAGCGGGAGTAGTTCCGAGCAGTACTTC. It encodes CASSLVFPTSGSSSEQYF.

The chain links TRBV7-9 to TRBJ2-1; D perhaps matches TRBD1 (6 bases). Germline V gives CDR1 SEHNR, CDR2 FQNEAQ (reference sequence). The CDR3 consists of 11 residues. Trimming pared 7 bases from V and 8 bases from J, leaving 9 bases between. The CDR3 here is CASTQGHEQFF. CDR3 nucleotides: TGTGCCAGCACGCAGGGGCATGAGCAGTTCTTC.

The rearrangement links TRBV5-6 to TRBJ2-7; 11 positions match TRBD2. CDR3 length equals 15 residues. Germline-derived CDR1 and CDR2 are SGHDT and YYEEEE. J was trimmed by 2 bases and V by 4 bases; bases with no gene match: 5. The DNA of the CDR3 is TGTGCCAGCAGCACCGGGACTAGCGGTCCCTACGAGCAGTACTTC. This sequence encodes CASSTGTSGPYEQYF. Supplemented by reference TRBV5-6 and TRBJ2-7, the full variable domain reads DAGVTQSPTHLIKTRGQQVTLRCSPKSGHDTVSWYQQALGQGPQFIFQYYEEEERQRGNFPDRFSGHQFPNYSSELNVNALLLGDSALYLCASSTGTSGPYEQYFGPGTRLTVT.

V and J are TRBV19 and TRBJ2-1, with 8 bases identical to TRBD1. Germline V gene data show CDR1 as LNHDA and CDR2 as SQIVND (reference sequence). This CDR3 has 13 amino acids. The V gene end was trimmed by 6 bases and the J gene end by 6 bases; junction bases not matched to a gene: 4. CDR3 amino acids: CASRQTGGNEQFF. In nucleotides, the CDR3 is TGTGCCAGTAGACAAACAGGGGGCAATGAGCAGTTCTTC.

The gene calls are TRBV25-1 and TRBJ2-7, with unresolved D. The ends were cut back, 4 bases at V and 2 bases at J, with 6 bases in the middle. Per germline, CDR1 MGHDK and CDR2 SYGVNS. This CDR3 contains 12 residues. The CDR3 bases are TGTGCCAGCAGTGCGGTTGCCTACGAGCAGTACTTC. Translation: CASSAVAYEQYF.

The CDR3 DNA is TGTGCCAGCAGCTTAAGCGGCCGATTGGAGCAGTACTTC. Residues: CASSLSGRLEQYF. The gene calls are TRBV7-9 and TRBJ2-7; D is perhaps TRBD2 (5 bases). Trimming removed 2 bases at V and 7 bases at J, with 12 bases between. This CDR3 has 13 amino acids. The germline CDR1 and CDR2 sequences are SEHNR and FQNEAQ (reference sequence).

The rearrangement joins TRBV9 to TRBJ2-3; a weak D match, TRBD2 (5 bases). The germline gives CDR1 SGDLS, CDR2 YYNGEE. This CDR3 has 12 amino acids. V lost 4 bases, J lost 4 bases, and 7 bases lay in between. The chain's CDR3 is CASSPRADTQYF. The CDR3 DNA follows: TGTGCCAGCAGCCCGAGGGCAGATACGCAGTATTTT. The full variable domain, in which reference TRBV9 and TRBJ2-3 provide the parts outside the CDR3, is DSGVTQTPKHLITATGQRVTLRCSPRSGDLSVYWYQQSLDQGLQFLIQYYNGEERAKGNILERFSAQQFPDLHSELNLSSLELGDSALYFCASSPRADTQYFGPGTRLTVL.

The chain recombines TRBV7-9 with TRBJ2-7; 7 bases fit TRBD1. The CDR3 covers 16 residues. After removal of 1 base from V and 5 bases from J, the junction contained 11 bases not matched to a gene. CDR1 is SEHNR and CDR2 is FQNEAQ in the germline V gene (reference sequence). The CDR3 nucleotides read TGTGCCAGCAGCTTAGGTTGGACAGGAGCTACTAACGAGCAGTACTTC. Translated, it gives CASSLGWTGATNEQYF.

The chain joins TRBV4-3 to TRBJ1-2, with D perhaps TRBD1 (6 bases). Germline-derived CDR1 and CDR2 are LGHNA and YSLEER. The CDR3 totals 16 residues. V was shortened by 4 bases and J by 0 bases, with 15 bases between the two germline ends. CDR3 loop: CASSLRTDPTNYGYTF. As DNA, the CDR3 is TGCGCCAGCAGCCTACGGACAGATCCCACTAACTATGGCTACACCTTC.

This chain joins TRBV4-3 and TRBJ2-3, with 8 bases aligning to TRBD2. Germline assignment: CDR1 LGHNA and CDR2 YSLEER. The CDR3 extends over 16 amino acids. V lost 0 bases to trimming and J lost 4 bases; unmatched junction nucleotides: 6. The CDR3 region is CASSQDSLAVPDTQYF. The CDR3 DNA reads TGCGCCAGCAGCCAAGATTCACTAGCGGTACCAGATACGCAGTATTTT.

This rearrangement joins TRBV6-5 to TRBJ2-1; D is unclear. V was cut by 2 bases and J by 8 bases, with 10 bases left in between. Germline CDR1 is MNHEY and CDR2 is SVGAGI. The CDR3 loop spans 13 amino acids. The CDR3 DNA sequence: TGTGCCAGCAGTTACGGTGGGGTTGATGAGCAGTTCTTC. Encoded protein: CASSYGGVDEQFF.

J is TRBJ2-1 and V is TRBV7-3, with 10 bases identical to TRBD1. The germline V gene has CDR1 SGHTA and CDR2 FQGTGA. Trimming cost V 4 bases and J 12 bases; bases outside gene matches: 3. The CDR3 sequence is 12 residues long. The CDR3 DNA is TGTGCCAGCAGCTCGACAGGGGGCACGCAGTTCTTC. This sequence encodes CASSSTGGTQFF.

The rearrangement uses TRBV28 and TRBJ1-5, with a possible D match to TRBD1 (6 bases). V was cut by 6 bases and J by 0 bases, with 12 bases left in between. The CDR3 has 15 residues. Germline CDR1 is MDHEN and CDR2 is SYDVKM. The CDR3 spells CASRGRGSSNQPQHF. In DNA form, the CDR3 reads TGTGCCAGCAGGGGCAGGGGAAGTAGCAATCAGCCCCAGCATTTT.

Only one count was recorded for this clone. The chain carries TRBV18 and TRBJ2-2, with 10 bases fitting TRBD1. V trimming: 4 bases; J trimming: 5 bases; junction bases outside the gene matches: 4. The CDR3 is made up of 15 amino acids. CDR1 and CDR2 (germline): KGHSH, LQKENI. This chain's CDR3 is CASSLTGQGTGELFF. CDR3 sequence (DNA): TGTGCCAGCTCACTAACGGGACAGGGGACCGGGGAGCTGTTTTTT.

V and J are TRBV7-9 and TRBJ1-4, with D hard to call. CDR1 and CDR2 from the germline V gene are SEHNR and FQNEAQ (reference sequence). Trimming stripped 8 bases from V and 4 bases from J, with 8 bases between. This CDR3 contains 12 residues. The CDR3 protein is CASAPHNEKLFF. CDR3 DNA sequence: TGTGCCAGCGCCCCCCATAATGAAAAACTGTTTTTT.

The V and J genes are TRBV7-2 and TRBJ2-1, with TRBD2 identical over 10 bases. V shed 0 bases and J 5 bases; nucleotides not matched to a gene: 4. The CDR3 is 16 amino acids. In germline, CDR1 is SGHTA, CDR2 FQGNSA. The CDR3: CASSLASGGRDNEQFF. The CDR3 DNA reads as TGTGCCAGCAGCTTAGCTAGCGGGGGGAGGGACAATGAGCAGTTCTTC.

V and J are TRBV7-6 and TRBJ2-6; TRBD2 might be the D (5 bases). Germline lookup yields CDR1 SGHVS and CDR2 FNYEAQ. V shed 5 bases and J shed 2 bases, with 22 bases lying between them. This CDR3 spans 19 amino acids. The chain's CDR3 is CASSPLLGEPAPGANVLTF. In nucleotides, the CDR3 is TGTGCCAGCAGCCCCCTTCTTGGGGAGCCCGCGCCTGGGGCCAACGTCCTGACTTTC.

A few counts support this clone. Different DNA sequences within this sample yield the same CDR3. This chain uses TRBV4-2 with TRBJ2-7; TRBD1 matches at 7 bases. Germline-derived CDR1 and CDR2 are LGHNA and YNFKEQ. The CDR3 covers 14 residues. Trimming cost V 0 bases and J 2 bases; bases outside gene matches: 1. CDR3 DNA: TGTGCCAGCAGCCAAGATAGGGGGCCCTACGAGCAGTACTTC. It is translated as CASSQDRGPYEQYF.

The CDR3 loop is CSVEKAGATYNEQFF. The DNA for the CDR3 is TGCAGCGTTGAGAAAGCGGGAGCTACCTACAATGAGCAGTTCTTC. The chain carries TRBV29-1 and TRBJ2-1; 8 bases match TRBD2. Germline CDR1 SQVTM, CDR2 ANQGSEA. The CDR3 loop spans 15 amino acids. V lost 3 bases and J lost 2; bases outside the gene matches: 6.

The chain has TRBV6-5 and TRBJ2-1; 9 bases align to TRBD2. The germline gives CDR1 MNHEY, CDR2 SVGAGI. CDR3 length equals 15 residues. V dropped 3 bases and J dropped 8; count of bases not matched to a gene: 8. CDR3 DNA: TGTGCCAGCAGTTATTACGTCGGGACTAGCTATGAGCAGTTCTTC. It translates to CASSYYVGTSYEQFF.

The rearrangement uses TRBV6-1 and TRBJ2-6; a weak D match, TRBD1 (7 bases). The CDR3 contains 17 residues. Germline assignment: CDR1 MNHNS and CDR2 SASEGT. Trimming cost V 4 bases and J 0 bases, with 13 bases left between them. The CDR3 sequence: CASSGRGALSGANVLTF. The CDR3 DNA reads as TGTGCCAGCAGTGGCAGGGGGGCGCTCTCTGGGGCCAACGTCCTGACTTTC.

V usage is TRBV15 and J usage is TRBJ1-2; D call uncertain. The germline V gene has CDR1 LNHNV and CDR2 YYDKDF (reference sequence). The CDR3 loop spans 13 amino acids. Trimming took off 6 bases at V and 9 bases at J, with 17 bases between the two ends. This CDR3 reads CATSSGRFSSYTF. For the CDR3, the DNA is TGTGCCACCAGTTCTGGACGGTTCTCGAGCTACACCTTC.